Listed here are 26 T cell receptor beta chains from one sample, sequenced in a study of CD4 T cells in relation to SARS-CoV-2 and coronaviruses. CD4+ T cells from unexposed donors were obtained before the COVID-19 pandemic (2011-2018). Repertoires were generated with immunoSEQ multiplex PCR, while TCRdb's copy carries only in-frame clones and drops some. The sample contains around 70,000 clones, more than 75% of which appear only once. Sequenced input: memory CD4+ T cells from PBMCs. These receptors were obtained from a human donor in good health.

The CDR3 bases are TGCAGCGTTGAAGTACGACAGGGGACCTACGAGCAGTACTTC. As protein: CSVEVRQGTYEQYF. The rearrangement links TRBV29-1 to TRBJ2-7; TRBD1 matches 8 bases. Germline CDR1 reads SQVTM; CDR2 reads ANQGSEA. With 1 base clipped from V and 2 bases from J, the junction kept 4 bases outside the gene matches. The CDR3 extends over 14 amino acids.

V and J are TRBV5-1 and TRBJ1-4; TRBD1 matches 8 bases. V gave up 5 bases and J gave up 8 bases; unmatched junction bases: 5. Germline V gene sequence: CDR1 SGHRS, CDR2 YFSETQ. CDR3 size: 13 residues. CDR3 nucleotides: TGCGCCAGCAGGACAGGGGAGGAAGAAAAACTGTTTTTT. Residues: CASRTGEEEKLFF.

The chain uses TRBV28 and TRBJ2-7; a possible D gene is TRBD2 (5 bases). The CDR3 is made up of 14 amino acids. Looked up from germline, CDR1 is MDHEN and CDR2 is SYDVKM. V dropped 5 bases and J dropped 3 bases, with 14 bases sitting between them. The CDR3: CASSTPASSYEQYF. CDR3 nucleotide sequence: TGTGCCAGCAGTACCCCCGCTAGCAGCTACGAGCAGTACTTC.

The chain uses TRBV24-1 and TRBJ2-3; D is uncertain. The CDR3 spans 13 residues. Trimming pared 4 bases from V and 11 bases from J, leaving 15 bases between. Germline values: CDR1 KGHDR, CDR2 SFDVKD. The CDR3 coding sequence is TGTGCCACCAGTGACCCCCCAGTTATGGAGCAGTATTTT. Translated: CATSDPPVMEQYF.

This clone was seen a few times. The CDR3 bases are TGTGCCAGCAGCCAAGCCACCTTACTAGCGGGAGGAGTAAACACCGGGGAGCTGTTTTTT. This sequence encodes CASSQATLLAGGVNTGELFF. This chain uses TRBV4-2 with TRBJ2-2; 12 bases line up with TRBD2. The V segment lost 1 base and the J segment 2 bases; nucleotides outside the gene matches: 11. CDR3 size: 20 residues. The germline V gene has CDR1 LGHNA and CDR2 YNFKEQ.

The V gene is TRBV6-1, the J gene TRBJ2-1; 8 nucleotides align to TRBD2. Per germline, CDR1 MNHNS and CDR2 SASEGT. The CDR3 has 12 amino acids. Trimming at V came to 5 bases and at J to 10 bases, leaving 4 bases not matched to a gene. The CDR3 DNA is TGTGCCAGCAGTTTTAGCGGGAAGGAGCAGTTCTTC. This gives the protein CASSFSGKEQFF.

CDR3 coding DNA: TGCGCCAGCAGTGGGTGGTGGGACAGCCTATACTATAATTCACCCCTCCACTTT. This codes for CASSGWWDSLYYNSPLHF. The rearrangement uses TRBV10-1 and TRBJ1-6, with 7 bases identical to TRBD1. This CDR3 is 18 amino acids long. The germline gives CDR1 WNHNN, CDR2 SYGVQD (reference sequence). The trim removed 4 bases at V and 3 bases at J, leaving 12 bases unmatched.

The V and J genes are TRBV6-5 and TRBJ1-5; D gene ambiguous. The CDR3 consists of 13 residues. With 6 bases removed from V and 4 bases from J, the gap between germline ends came to 10 bases. Germline V lookup: CDR1 MNHEY, CDR2 SVGAGI. CDR3 residues: CASRPQSNQPQHF. The CDR3 DNA sequence: TGTGCCAGCAGACCACAGAGTAATCAGCCCCAGCATTTT.

V and J are TRBV3-1 (or the pseudogene TRBV3-2) and TRBJ1-4; D not certain. This CDR3 has 12 amino acids. CDR1 LGHDT and CDR2 YNNKEL come from the germline V gene (reference sequence). Deletions cut 5 bases from V and 5 bases from J, with 6 bases between. The DNA of the CDR3 is TGTGCCAGCAGCTCCATGAATGAAAAACTGTTTTTT. It encodes CASSSMNEKLFF.

The sample holds one count of this clone. V gene TRBV3-1 (or the pseudogene TRBV3-2) combines with J gene TRBJ2-2; D remains ambiguous. The CDR3 totals 11 residues. Germline V CDR1 and CDR2: LGHDT, YNNKEL (reference sequence). Trimming stripped 8 bases from V and 1 base from J, with 2 bases between. The CDR3 here is CASRNTGELFF. CDR3 in DNA: TGTGCCAGCCGGAACACCGGGGAGCTGTTTTTT.

Only a few counts were recorded for this clone. V is TRBV7-3 and J is TRBJ1-1; 8 positions match TRBD1. Trimming at V came to 2 bases and at J to 4 bases, leaving 6 bases not matched to a gene. Germline assignment: CDR1 SGHTA and CDR2 FQGTGA. The CDR3 is 15 residues long. CDR3 sequence (DNA): TGTGCCAGCAGCTTAGGGGACAGGCGGGGCACTGAAGCTTTCTTT. Translating gives CASSLGDRRGTEAFF.

The chain employs TRBV7-3 and TRBJ2-2; TRBD2 matches at 7 bases. V lost 7 bases and J lost 7; bases outside the gene matches: 9. The CDR3 is made up of 14 amino acids. Germline loops: CDR1 SGHTA, CDR2 FQGTGA. CDR3 DNA: TGTGCCAGCACCCTGACTAGCAGTGGCGGGGAGCTGTTTTTT. It yields the protein CASTLTSSGGELFF.

The chain recombines TRBV28 with TRBJ1-1, with TRBD1 identical over 7 bases. Germline loops: CDR1 MDHEN, CDR2 SYDVKM. J gave up 14 bases and V 5 bases, and 8 bases lay outside the gene matches. The CDR3 runs 11 residues. CDR3 sequence reads: CASSPRGAPFF. DNA of the CDR3: TGTGCCAGCAGTCCCAGGGGGGCGCCCTTCTTT.

This clone was counted a single time. The chain recombines TRBV3-1 (or the pseudogene TRBV3-2) with TRBJ2-3, with 9 bases identical to TRBD1. The CDR3 length is 16 residues. V lost 4 bases, J lost 2 bases, and 7 bases stayed unmatched. Germline CDR1 is LGHDT and CDR2 is YNNKEL (reference sequence). The CDR3 coding sequence is TGTGCCAGCAGCCGATCAGACAGGGGGTTCACAGATACGCAGTATTTT. Translation gives CASSRSDRGFTDTQYF.

The chain recombines TRBV20-1 with TRBJ2-3; weak D call: TRBD2 (5 bases). Germline V lookup: CDR1 DFQATT, CDR2 SNEGSKA (reference sequence). CDR3 length: 11 residues. In nucleotides, the CDR3 is TGCAGAGCGGTGGGAACAGATACGCAGTATTTT. Protein: CRAVGTDTQYF.

The chain combines TRBV27 with TRBJ1-2, with 10 bases that match TRBD1. Trimming took 4 bases from V and 7 from J; bases not matched to a gene: 6. CDR1 is MNHEY and CDR2 is SMNVEV in the germline V gene (reference sequence). The CDR3 has 14 amino acids. CDR3 coding DNA: TGTGCCAGCAGTTCACCGGGACAGGGGTTTGGCTACACCTTC. Translating it yields CASSSPGQGFGYTF.

V and J are TRBV2 and TRBJ1-5, with 8 bases matching TRBD1. The CDR3 is 14 amino acids. After removal of 3 bases from V and 6 bases from J, the junction contained 4 bases not matched to a gene. Germline assignment: CDR1 SNHLY and CDR2 FYNNEI. DNA for the CDR3: TGTGCCAGCAGTGATAGGGACAGGAGTCAGCCCCAGCATTTT. It yields the protein CASSDRDRSQPQHF. The full variable domain, completed using reference TRBV2 and TRBJ1-5, is EPEVTQTPSHQVTQMGQEVILRCVPISNHLYFYWYRQILGQKVEFLVSFYNNEISEKSEIFDDQFSVERPDGSNFTLKIRSTKLEDSAMYFCASSDRDRSQPQHFGDGTRLSIL.

The chain joins TRBV5-4 to TRBJ2-6; D unclear. CDR1 and CDR2 (germline): SGHNT, YYREEE (reference sequence). Trimming took off 2 bases at V and 0 bases at J, with 9 bases between the two ends. The CDR3 has 16 residues. CDR3 sequence reads: CASSFSLGSGANVLTF. In DNA, the CDR3 is TGTGCCAGCAGCTTTAGTCTTGGCTCTGGGGCCAACGTCCTGACTTTC.

J is TRBJ2-7 and V is TRBV5-4, with D maybe TRBD2 (6 bases). The CDR3 contains 16 residues. Germline CDR1 and CDR2: SGHNT and YYREEE (reference sequence). Trimming shortened V by 4 bases and J by 0 bases, and 17 bases separated the two germline ends. For the CDR3, the DNA is TGTGCCAGCAGCCAAGGAGGGCTATCGAGCTCCTACGAGCAGTACTTC. Encoded protein: CASSQGGLSSSYEQYF.

The chain uses TRBV4-1 and TRBJ2-1, with 11 bases lining up with TRBD1. Germline CDR1 MGHRA, CDR2 YSYEKL. The CDR3 length is 15 residues. Losses at the gene ends were 4 bases for V and 5 bases for J; bases not matched to a gene: 4. CDR3 loop: CASSRGQGADNEQFF. The CDR3 DNA is TGCGCCAGCAGCCGAGGACAGGGGGCTGACAATGAGCAGTTCTTC.

The chain joins TRBV7-3 to TRBJ1-5; D not certain. Germline values: CDR1 SGHTA, CDR2 FQGTGA. Trimming shortened V by 1 base and J by 0 bases, and 7 bases separated the two germline ends. The CDR3 is 15 residues long. CDR3 bases: TGTGCCAGCAGCTTAAACTCGAATAGCAATCAGCCCCAGCATTTT. This translates into CASSLNSNSNQPQHF.

The V call is TRBV18, the J call TRBJ1-5; D possibly corresponds to TRBD1 (5 bases). The CDR3 spans 13 residues. The germline V and J ends were trimmed by 5 bases and 4 bases, with 9 bases remaining between them. The germline V gene has CDR1 KGHSH and CDR2 LQKENI. The CDR3: CASSSDKNQPQHF. In DNA form, the CDR3 reads TGTGCCAGCTCATCGGACAAGAATCAGCCCCAGCATTTT.

This clone was found once. V gene TRBV28 combines with J gene TRBJ2-2; 9 nucleotides line up with TRBD1. V dropped 2 bases and J dropped 1; count of bases not matched to a gene: 2. This CDR3 comprises 16 residues. CDR1 is MDHEN, CDR2 SYDVKM, per germline. The DNA for the CDR3 is TGTGCCAGCAGTTTAGGGACAGGGCTGAACACCGGGGAGCTGTTTTTT. Its translation is CASSLGTGLNTGELFF.

This chain joins TRBV9 and TRBJ1-2; 11 nucleotides agree with TRBD1. V shed 2 bases, J shed 4 bases, and the junction held 1 base outside the gene matches. The CDR3 is made up of 14 amino acids. Germline V gene lookup returns CDR1 SGDLS and CDR2 YYNGEE. The CDR3 nucleotides are TGTGCCAGCAGCGTCGGACAGGGGGCCTATGGCTACACCTTC. The encoded protein is CASSVGQGAYGYTF.

With respect to this clone: The identical CDR3 is also encoded by other nucleotide sequences in the sample. V and J are TRBV5-4 and TRBJ2-5; the D gene is possibly TRBD1 (6 bases). Germline V gene sequence: CDR1 SGHNT, CDR2 YYREEE (reference sequence). V was shortened by 4 bases and J by 2 bases, with 12 bases between the two germline ends. This CDR3 spans 14 amino acids. The CDR3 here is CASSLRTVQETQYF. The CDR3 nucleotides read TGTGCCAGCAGCCTGAGGACAGTTCAAGAGACCCAGTACTTC.

This clone ranks as medium-sized. The chain couples TRBV9 to TRBJ2-1; TRBD2 is a possible D gene (6 bases). The CDR3 is 13 amino acids. Germline CDR1 is SGDLS and CDR2 is YYNGEE. Trimming took 1 base from V and 7 from J, leaving 9 bases between them. CDR3: CASSVTSRNEQFF. DNA of the CDR3: TGTGCCAGCAGCGTAACTAGCCGTAATGAGCAGTTCTTC. The full variable domain, in which reference TRBV9 and TRBJ2-1 provide the parts outside the CDR3, is DSGVTQTPKHLITATGQRVTLRCSPRSGDLSVYWYQQSLDQGLQFLIQYYNGEERAKGNILERFSAQQFPDLHSELNLSSLELGDSALYFCASSVTSRNEQFFGPGTRLTVL.